Listed below are T cell receptor beta chains from one sample, sequenced in a study of shared clonotypes between healthy human individuals. Libraries were prepared by immunoSEQ multiplex PCR; TCRdb keeps only in-frame clonotypes and omits some of them. This sample has around 1.4 million clones, with approximately 98.5% found just once. Input material: naive CD4+ T cells sorted from blood. These receptor sequences come from a man aged 25-45 years in good health. CDR3s include the opening cysteine and the closing phenylalanine or tryptophan. The order of the fields is J gene, D gene, V gene, clone size, CDR3 protein, CDR3 DNA. A D gene is named only where the DNA matches it firmly. Size tells how often a clone was seen (once, few, many) or the class of an expanded clone, and some rows leave it out.

>TRBJ2-7|.|TRBV5-1|.
CASRWAGAPYEQYF
TGCGCCAGCAGATGGGCGGGGGCCCCCTACGAGCAGTACTTC
>TRBJ2-6|.|TRBV29-1|.
CSVWNSGANVLTF
TGCAGCGTGTGGAACTCTGGGGCCAACGTCCTGACTTTC
>TRBJ2-7|.|TRBV28|.
CATPQRGVSYEQYF
TGTGCCACCCCCCAGAGAGGCGTTTCCTACGAGCAGTACTTC
>TRBJ1-1|TRBD1|TRBV5-4|.
CASSTPGQPNTEAFF
TGTGCCAGCAGCACTCCGGGACAGCCGAACACTGAAGCTTTCTTT
>TRBJ2-2|TRBD1|TRBV13|.
CASRVTQGYTGELFF
TGTGCCAGCAGAGTAACACAGGGGTACACCGGGGAGCTGTTTTTT
>TRBJ2-2|TRBD1|TRBV5-6|once
CASSLVGVGGWNTGELFF
TGTGCCAGCAGCTTGGTGGGTGTAGGGGGCTGGAACACCGGGGAGCTGTTTTTT
>TRBJ2-3|TRBD2|TRBV5-4|.
CASSSPSGIADTQYF
TGTGCCAGCAGCTCTCCTAGCGGGATCGCAGATACGCAGTATTTT
>TRBJ2-2|TRBD1|TRBV5-1|.
CASSGQGTSGELFF
TGCGCCAGCAGCGGACAGGGGACTTCCGGGGAGCTGTTTTTT
>TRBJ2-4|TRBD1|TRBV5-1|.
CASSLGQGLAKNIQYF
TGCGCCAGCAGCTTGGGACAGGGCTTGGCCAAAAACATTCAGTACTTC
>TRBJ2-3|.|TRBV5-4|.
CASSRILDTPQGTQYF
TGTGCCAGCAGCCGGATACTGGACACGCCCCAGGGTACGCAGTATTTT
>TRBJ2-3|TRBD1|TRBV27|.
CASSLTRQGNTDTQYF
TGTGCCAGCAGTTTAACCCGACAGGGGAACACAGATACGCAGTATTTT
>TRBJ2-1|TRBD2|TRBV9|.
CASSPGASGRGTYNEQFF
TGTGCCAGCAGCCCCGGGGCTAGCGGGAGAGGTACCTACAATGAGCAGTTCTTC
>TRBJ2-1|.|TRBV12-5|.
CASGLVVGTVSYNEQFF
TGTGCTAGTGGTTTGGTAGTAGGGACGGTCTCCTACAATGAGCAGTTCTTC
>TRBJ2-3|.|TRBV6-1|.
CASSEARQTDTQYF
TGTGCCAGCAGTGAAGCCCGACAGACAGATACGCAGTATTTT
>TRBJ2-7|TRBD2|TRBV5-4|once
CASNLLVDSGRRSEQYF
TGTGCCAGCAACCTTCTCGTTGATAGCGGGAGGCGGTCCGAGCAGTACTTC
>TRBJ2-5|TRBD1|TRBV29-1|.
CRGTDRLENQYF
TGCAGAGGGACAGACAGGTTGGAGAACCAGTACTTC
>TRBJ2-2|TRBD2|TRBV10-2|.
CASTPSGRPTGELFF
TGCGCCAGCACCCCTAGCGGGAGGCCCACCGGGGAGCTGTTTTTT
>TRBJ2-1|.|TRBV11-3|.
CASSLVGSSEQFF
TGTGCCAGCAGCTTAGTGGGATCAAGTGAGCAGTTCTTC
>TRBJ2-7|.|TRBV10-3|.
CAISEVDGEQYF
TGTGCCATCAGTGAAGTGGATGGGGAGCAGTACTTC
>TRBJ2-4|.|TRBV5-4|once
CASSHNRKNIQYF
TGTGCCAGCAGCCACAACCGGAAAAACATTCAGTACTTC
>TRBJ2-1|TRBD2|TRBV7-2|.
CASSLPSGRALYNEQFF
TGTGCCAGCAGCTTACCTAGCGGGAGGGCCCTTTACAATGAGCAGTTCTTC
>TRBJ1-5|.|TRBV28|.
CASSFEGRQPQHF
TGTGCCAGCAGTTTTGAGGGGAGACAGCCCCAGCATTTT
>TRBJ2-1|TRBD2|TRBV4-3|.
CASSQLGLAVSYNEQFF
TGCGCCAGCAGCCAACTGGGACTAGCGGTTTCCTACAATGAGCAGTTCTTC
>TRBJ2-2|.|TRBV7-3|.
CASSLTSEWSGELFF
TGTGCCAGCAGCTTAACCTCCGAGTGGTCCGGGGAGCTGTTTTTT
>TRBJ2-6|.|TRBV30|.
CAWGPIGGSGANVLTF
TGTGCCTGGGGTCCGATTGGGGGCTCTGGGGCCAACGTCCTGACTTTC
>TRBJ2-3|.|TRBV11-2|.
CASSTPNLGAAQYF
TGTGCCAGCAGCACCCCGAATCTCGGGGCGGCGCAGTATTTT
>TRBJ2-2|.|TRBV28|.
CASSLLGSRELFF
TGTGCCAGCAGTTTACTAGGGTCGAGGGAGCTGTTTTTT
>TRBJ2-3|.|TRBV5-1|.
CASSLGLPGADTQYF
TGCGCCAGCAGCTTGGGACTTCCGGGGGCTGATACGCAGTATTTT
>TRBJ2-7|.|TRBV9|.
CASSVVFYEQYF
TGTGCCAGCAGCGTTGTGTTCTACGAGCAGTACTTC
>TRBJ2-1|.|TRBV18|.
CASSPIRGTNYNEQFF
TGTGCCAGCTCACCGATCAGGGGCACAAATTACAATGAGCAGTTCTTC
>TRBJ2-7|.|TRBV11-2|once
CASSLVGSLSEQYF
TGTGCCAGCAGCTTAGTCGGGAGCCTATCCGAGCAGTACTTC
>TRBJ2-7|.|TRBV7-9|.
CASSSNQGAGEQYF
TGTGCCAGCAGCTCCAATCAGGGAGCTGGCGAGCAGTACTTC
>TRBJ2-1|TRBD2|TRBV18|.
CASSRTSGSSYNEQFF
TGTGCCAGCTCACGGACTAGCGGGAGCTCCTACAATGAGCAGTTCTTC
>TRBJ2-1|TRBD1|TRBV30|.
CACSDGTDNYNEQFF
TGTGCCTGTAGTGACGGGACAGATAACTACAATGAGCAGTTCTTC
>TRBJ2-7|TRBD1|TRBV9|.
CASSLGGQDEQYF
TGTGCCAGCAGCTTAGGGGGACAGGACGAGCAGTACTTC
>TRBJ2-7|TRBD2|TRBV2|.
CASRKTSVPEEQYF
TGTGCCAGCAGAAAGACTAGCGTTCCAGAGGAGCAGTACTTC
>TRBJ2-7|.|TRBV18|.
CASSPDSVLAYEQYF
TGTGCCAGCTCACCGGACAGCGTTCTTGCCTACGAGCAGTACTTC
>TRBJ1-4|.|TRBV18|.
CASSPTNEKLFF
TGTGCCAGCTCACCAACTAATGAAAAACTGTTTTTT
>TRBJ2-3|.|TRBV27|.
CASSRHGDTQYF
TGTGCCAGCAGTCGGCATGGGGATACGCAGTATTTT
>TRBJ2-1|TRBD2|TRBV7-8|.
CASRSATSGNYNEQFF
TGTGCCAGCAGGTCGGCGACTAGCGGAAACTACAATGAGCAGTTCTTC
>TRBJ1-1|.|TRBV4-3|.
CASSQEVRGLLNTEAFF
TGCGCCAGCAGCCAAGAAGTCCGAGGGCTGTTGAACACTGAAGCTTTCTTT
>TRBJ2-3|.|TRBV7-7|.
CASSPANRGTDTQYF
TGTGCTAGCAGCCCTGCCAACCGGGGCACAGATACGCAGTATTTT
>TRBJ2-7|TRBD1|TRBV5-1|.
CASSLPQGARDEQYF
TGCGCCAGCAGCTTGCCACAGGGGGCTAGAGATGAGCAGTACTTC
>TRBJ1-2|.|TRBV18|.
CASSPPYGLGYGYTF
TGTGCCAGCTCACCACCGTACGGGTTGGGCTATGGCTACACCTTC
>TRBJ1-2|.|TRBV28|.
CASSLTTSNYGYTF
TGTGCCAGCAGTTTGACCACGTCCAACTATGGCTACACCTTC
>TRBJ2-7|.|TRBV4-3|.
CASSQVNGRNYEQYF
TGCGCCAGCAGCCAAGTAAACGGGAGAAACTACGAGCAGTACTTC
>TRBJ2-1|.|TRBV2|.
CASNGAIGVKQFF
TGTGCCAGCAACGGGGCGATCGGAGTAAAGCAGTTCTTC
>TRBJ1-1|.|TRBV2|.
CASTGVSVNTEAFF
TGTGCCAGCACGGGGGTCTCGGTGAACACTGAAGCTTTCTTT
>TRBJ2-1|TRBD2|TRBV6-4|.
CASRNLAGVLGEQFF
TGTGCCAGCAGGAATCTAGCGGGAGTGTTGGGTGAGCAGTTCTTC
>TRBJ2-2|TRBD1|TRBV2|.
CASSRDSTGELFF
TGTGCCAGCAGTCGGGACAGCACCGGGGAGCTGTTTTTT
>TRBJ2-1|.|TRBV27|.
CASSPKPGRRLTEQFF
TGTGCCAGCAGTCCAAAACCGGGCCGACGACTAACTGAGCAGTTCTTC
>TRBJ2-3|TRBD2|TRBV9|.
CASSVVGTISTDTQYF
TGTGCCAGCAGCGTAGTAGGGACTATCAGCACAGATACGCAGTATTTT
>TRBJ2-3|.|TRBV13|.
CASDTRGTDTQYF
TGTGCCAGCGACACCAGAGGCACAGATACGCAGTATTTT
>TRBJ2-7|.|TRBV5-1|.
CASSLESRGRDEQYF
TGCGCCAGCAGCTTGGAAAGCAGGGGCAGGGACGAGCAGTACTTC